This TCR beta chain emerged from a study of shared clonotypes between healthy human individuals. This CDR3 spans 15 amino acids. V shed 7 bases and J 0 bases; nucleotides not matched to a gene: 8. Germline-derived CDR1 and CDR2 are MDHEN and SYDVKM. The naive CD8 subset, CD45RO-negative cells positively selected for CCR7, excluded terminally differentiated effector memory CD45RA+ cells. Here immunoSEQ multiplex PCR was the method, and the copy in TCRdb shows in-frame clones only, minus some. The data show about 590,000 clones, nearly 97% seen once. The chain carries TRBV28 and TRBJ2-5, with 7 bases lining up with TRBD2. Sample: naive CD8+ T cells sorted from blood. The receptor was derived from a woman in her thirties in good health. The CDR3 region is CASIAGGVDQETQYF. The CDR3, as DNA: TGTGCCAGCATAGCGGGTGGGGTTGACCAAGAGACCCAGTACTTC.